A single sample gave rise to the 20 T cell receptor beta chains below, sequenced in a study of cytomegalovirus exposure and HLA in healthy donors. The PCR made use of 60 Vbeta and 13 Jbeta primers. The repertoire was sequenced with immunoSEQ multiplex PCR; TCRdb's copy has only in-frame clones and lacks some. The table records 110,000 or so clones, 70% to 90% of them present only once. Sequenced input: PBMCs. The receptors were gathered from a man in his forties in good health and CMV-seronegative.

The chain has TRBV15 and TRBJ2-3; D is perhaps TRBD2 (7 bases). Germline CDR1 reads LNHNV; CDR2 reads YYDKDF (reference sequence). The CDR3 covers 18 residues. Trimming removed 2 bases at V and 2 bases at J, with 20 bases between. The chain's CDR3 is CATSRIGGGGLYTDTQYF. CDR3 nucleotides: TGTGCCACCAGCAGAATAGGGGGGGGAGGTTTATACACAGATACGCAGTATTTT.

V is TRBV10-2 and J is TRBJ2-7, with D possibly TRBD1 on 5 matching bases. This CDR3 is 13 amino acids long. Germline-derived CDR1 and CDR2 are WSHSY and SAAADI. V lost 4 bases and J 5 bases, leaving 12 bases between the germline ends. The CDR3: CASSGQGGHEQYF. The CDR3 bases are TGCGCCAGCAGTGGCCAGGGCGGCCACGAGCAGTACTTC.

The rearrangement joins TRBV5-1 to TRBJ2-5, with 13 bases matching TRBD2. J gave up 5 bases and V 4 bases, and 11 bases lay outside the gene matches. CDR3 size: 17 residues. Per germline, CDR1 SGHRS and CDR2 YFSETQ. The CDR3 region is CASSIGLAGAPRETQYF. The CDR3 DNA reads as TGCGCCAGCAGCATAGGACTAGCGGGGGCCCCGCGGGAGACCCAGTACTTC.

The rearrangement joins TRBV6-1 to TRBJ2-1; 8 bases match TRBD1. This CDR3 region has 14 residues. Germline V gene sequence: CDR1 MNHNS, CDR2 SASEGT. The trim removed 10 bases at V and 6 bases at J, leaving 11 bases unmatched. CDR3 protein: CATDAGTGINEQFF. The CDR3, as DNA: TGTGCCACCGATGCCGGGACAGGTATCAATGAGCAGTTCTTC.

V and J are TRBV7-2 and TRBJ2-5; D unresolved. CDR3 size: 13 residues. Germline values: CDR1 SGHTA, CDR2 FQGNSA. Deletions cut 5 bases from V and 5 bases from J, with 12 bases between. CDR3 loop: CASSPPPLETQYF. CDR3 nucleotide sequence: TGTGCCAGCAGCCCCCCCCCTTTGGAGACCCAGTACTTC.

CDR3 DNA: TGTGCCACCAGCAGAGATCTAGGAAGGCCCCAGCATTTT. It codes for CATSRDLGRPQHF. The chain recombines TRBV15 with TRBJ1-5; no definite D call. V lost 0 bases and J 9 bases, leaving 9 bases between the germline ends. Germline-derived CDR1 and CDR2 are LNHNV and YYDKDF (reference sequence). This CDR3 contains 13 residues.

This chain joins TRBV7-2 and TRBJ1-2; 7 bases align to TRBD1. The CDR3 consists of 14 residues. The junction had 8 bases not matched to a gene; V was cut back by 5 bases and J by 5 bases. The germline CDR1 and CDR2 sequences are SGHTA and FQGNSA. The chain's CDR3 is CASSQDRETYGYTF. The CDR3 nucleotides read TGTGCCAGCAGCCAAGACAGGGAAACATATGGCTACACCTTC. Using reference TRBV7-2 and TRBJ1-2 for the parts outside the CDR3, the full variable domain is GAGVSQSPSNKVTEKGKDVELRCDPISGHTALYWYRQSLGQGLEFLIYFQGNSAPDKSGLPSDRFSAERTGGSVSTLTIQRTQQEDSAVYLCASSQDRETYGYTFGSGTRLTVV.

This clone turned up a few times. The genes are TRBV20-1 and TRBJ2-3; 10 bases are shared with TRBD2. Trimming removed 8 bases from V and 6 bases from J; junction bases left unmatched: 2. Germline CDR1 DFQATT, CDR2 SNEGSKA (reference sequence). This CDR3 spans 11 amino acids. In DNA form, the CDR3 reads TGCAGTCTAGCGGGGGCGGATACGCAGTATTTT. It encodes CSLAGADTQYF.

The chain employs TRBV18 and TRBJ2-2; D might be TRBD2 (6 bases). Germline V CDR1 and CDR2: KGHSH, LQKENI. Deletions cut 6 bases from V and 5 bases from J, with 16 bases between. The CDR3 contains 15 residues. The CDR3 region has the DNA TGTGCCAGCTCCTTCAGTATGGAGGGAACCGGGGAGCTGTTTTTT. Its translation: CASSFSMEGTGELFF.

This clone was seen only a few times. The chain uses TRBV10-3 and TRBJ2-1; TRBD1 is a possible D gene (6 bases). This CDR3 is 15 amino acids long. Looked up from germline, CDR1 is ENHRY and CDR2 is SYGVKD. Trimming left V 4 bases short and J 4 bases short, with 14 bases between. CDR3 sequence: CAISGGQVGYNEQFF. CDR3 in DNA: TGTGCCATCAGTGGGGGGCAGGTTGGGTACAATGAGCAGTTCTTC.

The chain couples TRBV13 to TRBJ2-5; 8 bases map to TRBD1. The better agreement between TRBJ2-7 and the DNA end casts doubt on the J call. The CDR3 runs to 16 residues. CDR1 and CDR2 (germline): PRHDT, FYEKMQ (reference sequence). The CDR3 bases are TGTGCCAGCAGCTTAAACGCCCGACAGGGGAGTAACGAGCAGTACTTC. Translation: CASSLNARQGSNEQYF.

This chain uses TRBV9 with TRBJ1-4; 11 bases match TRBD1. V lost 1 base and J lost 8; bases outside the gene matches: 4. CDR1 and CDR2 (germline): SGDLS, YYNGEE. The CDR3 spans 15 residues. CDR3 in DNA: TGTGCCAGCAGCGTACGTGGGACAGGGGGGGAAAAACTGTTTTTT. Translating it yields CASSVRGTGGEKLFF.

The chain has TRBV7-9 and TRBJ2-7; perhaps TRBD1 as D (5 bases). This CDR3 has 12 residues. V was cut by 5 bases and J by 3 bases, with 8 bases left in between. Germline V CDR1 and CDR2: SEHNR, FQNEAQ (reference sequence). CDR3 nucleotide sequence: TGTGCCAGCAGCCGTCAGGGCTACGAGCAGTACTTC. This translates into CASSRQGYEQYF.

The chain employs TRBV5-1 and TRBJ2-3; the D gene is possibly TRBD1 (5 bases). The CDR3 has 14 residues. Deletions cut 3 bases from V and 4 bases from J, with 12 bases between. Germline CDR1 is SGHRS and CDR2 is YFSETQ. CDR3 nucleotides: TGCGCCAGCAGCTACCAGGGCAGGCCAGATACGCAGTATTTT. It yields the protein CASSYQGRPDTQYF.

Here the CDR3 DNA reads TGTGCCAGTAGTCGGGGACAGTACAATGAGCAGTTCTTC. It yields the protein CASSRGQYNEQFF. The J gene is TRBJ2-1, the V gene TRBV19, with 7 bases aligning to TRBD1. Losses at the gene ends were 5 bases for V and 4 bases for J; bases not matched to a gene: 2. CDR1 and CDR2 from the germline V gene are LNHDA and SQIVND (reference sequence). This CDR3 spans 13 amino acids.

This clone was detected a few times. The chain employs TRBV5-4 and TRBJ1-1; 7 nucleotides align to TRBD1. CDR1 is SGHNT, CDR2 YYREEE, per germline (reference sequence). This CDR3 has 14 amino acids. Trimming took 0 bases from V and 3 from J; bases not matched to a gene: 2. The CDR3 region is CASSLDTGDTEAFF. In DNA, the CDR3 is TGTGCCAGCAGCTTGGATACAGGGGACACTGAAGCTTTCTTT.

The V gene is TRBV4-3, the J gene TRBJ2-7, with 9 bases lining up with TRBD2. CDR3 length: 17 amino acids. With V trimmed by 1 base and J by 2 bases, 9 bases remained unmatched. CDR1 and CDR2 (germline): LGHNA, YSLEER. DNA of the CDR3: TGCGCCAGCAGCCAAGCGGTGGTAGCGGGGGACACCTACGAGCAGTACTTC. As protein: CASSQAVVAGDTYEQYF.

V gene TRBV7-8 combines with J gene TRBJ2-7, with D unclear. Trimming stripped 4 bases from V and 0 bases from J, with 16 bases between. The CDR3 runs 16 residues. CDR1 and CDR2 from the germline V gene are SGHVS and FQNEAQ. In DNA, the CDR3 is TGTGCCAGCAGCTCTCCCCAATTTCAGCGCTCCTACGAGCAGTACTTC. Translating it yields CASSSPQFQRSYEQYF. The whole variable domain, filled in from reference TRBV7-8 and TRBJ2-7, reads GAGVSQSPRYKVAKRGQDVALRCDPISGHVSLFWYQQALGQGPEFLTYFQNEAQLDKSGLPSDRFFAERPEGSVSTLKIQRTQQEDSAVYLCASSSPQFQRSYEQYFGPGTRLTVT.

This rearrangement joins TRBV7-6 to TRBJ1-1; the D gene is possibly TRBD1 (6 bases). Germline-derived CDR1 and CDR2 are SGHVS and FNYEAQ. The CDR3 is made up of 15 amino acids. V lost 2 bases to trimming and J lost 0 bases, with 10 bases between them. The CDR3 spells CASSLKGGMNTEAFF. CDR3 nucleotide sequence: TGTGCCAGCAGCTTAAAGGGGGGGATGAACACTGAAGCTTTCTTT. The complete variable domain, with remaining parts taken from reference TRBV7-6 and TRBJ1-1, reads GAGVSQSPRYKVTKRGQDVALRCDPISGHVSLYWYRQALGQGPEFLTYFNYEAQQDKSGLPNDRFSAERPEGSISTLTIQRTEQRDSAMYRCASSLKGGMNTEAFFGQGTRLTVV.

CDR3 nucleotides: TGTGCCAGCTATAGTACAGGGAAATTCAATGAGCAGTTCTTC. It yields the protein CASYSTGKFNEQFF. V is TRBV28 and J is TRBJ2-1; perhaps TRBD1 as D (6 bases). Germline V CDR1 and CDR2: MDHEN, SYDVKM. The length of the CDR3 is 14 residues. Trimming pared 8 bases from V and 6 bases from J, leaving 17 bases between.